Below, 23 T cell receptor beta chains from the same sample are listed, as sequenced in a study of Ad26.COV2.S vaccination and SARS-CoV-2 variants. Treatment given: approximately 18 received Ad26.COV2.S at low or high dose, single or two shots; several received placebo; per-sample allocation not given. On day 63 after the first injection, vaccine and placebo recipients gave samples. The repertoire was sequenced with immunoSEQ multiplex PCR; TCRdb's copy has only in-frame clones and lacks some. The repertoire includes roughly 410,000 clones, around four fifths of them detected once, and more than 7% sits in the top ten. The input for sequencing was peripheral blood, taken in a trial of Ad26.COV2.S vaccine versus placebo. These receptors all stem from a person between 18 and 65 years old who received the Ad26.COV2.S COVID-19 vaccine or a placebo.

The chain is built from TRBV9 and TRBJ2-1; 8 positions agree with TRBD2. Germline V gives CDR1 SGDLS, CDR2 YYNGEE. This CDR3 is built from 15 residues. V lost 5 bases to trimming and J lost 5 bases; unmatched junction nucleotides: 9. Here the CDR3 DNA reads TGTGCCAGCAGTGTTTCCGGGACTAGAAACAATGAGCAGTTCTTC. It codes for CASSVSGTRNNEQFF. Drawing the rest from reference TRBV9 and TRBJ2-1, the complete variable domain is DSGVTQTPKHLITATGQRVTLRCSPRSGDLSVYWYQQSLDQGLQFLIQYYNGEERAKGNILERFSAQQFPDLHSELNLSSLELGDSALYFCASSVSGTRNNEQFFGPGTRLTVL.

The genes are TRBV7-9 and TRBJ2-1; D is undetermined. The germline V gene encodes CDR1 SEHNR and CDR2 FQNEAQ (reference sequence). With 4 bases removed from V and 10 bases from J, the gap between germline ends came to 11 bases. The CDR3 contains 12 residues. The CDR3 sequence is CASSSGQREQFF. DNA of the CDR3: TGTGCCAGCAGCTCAGGCCAGAGGGAGCAGTTCTTC.

Here the CDR3 DNA reads TGTGCCAGCAGTCCCGTGGGGGCGAGACAAGAGACCCAGTACTTC. This sequence encodes CASSPVGARQETQYF. The V call is TRBV6-2 or TRBV6-3, the J call TRBJ2-5; maybe TRBD1 (6 bases). The CDR3 runs to 15 residues. Trimming took off 5 bases at V and 2 bases at J, with 15 bases between the two ends. Germline V lookup: CDR1 MNHEY, CDR2 SVGEGT.

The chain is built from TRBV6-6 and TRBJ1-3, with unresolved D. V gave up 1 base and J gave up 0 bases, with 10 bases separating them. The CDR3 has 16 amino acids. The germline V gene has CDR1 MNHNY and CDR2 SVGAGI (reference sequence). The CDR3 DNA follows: TGTGCCAGCAGTTACTTGGTTTTGCGCTCTGGAAACACCATATATTTT. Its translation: CASSYLVLRSGNTIYF.

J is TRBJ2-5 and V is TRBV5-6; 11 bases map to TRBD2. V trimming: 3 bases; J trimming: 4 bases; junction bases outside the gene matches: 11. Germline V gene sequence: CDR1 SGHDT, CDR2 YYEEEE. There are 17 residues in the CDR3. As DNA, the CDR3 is TGTGCCAGCAGCTCATGGGGTAGCGGGAGGGCCAGAGAGACCCAGTACTTC. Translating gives CASSSWGSGRARETQYF. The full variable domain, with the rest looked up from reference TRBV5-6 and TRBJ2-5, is DAGVTQSPTHLIKTRGQQVTLRCSPKSGHDTVSWYQQALGQGPQFIFQYYEEEERQRGNFPDRFSGHQFPNYSSELNVNALLLGDSALYLCASSSWGSGRARETQYFGPGTRLLVL.

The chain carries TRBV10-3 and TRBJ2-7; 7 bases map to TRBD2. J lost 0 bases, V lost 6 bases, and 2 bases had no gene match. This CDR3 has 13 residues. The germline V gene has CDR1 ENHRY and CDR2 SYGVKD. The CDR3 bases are TGTGCCATCAGCGGGACTAACTCCTACGAGCAGTACTTC. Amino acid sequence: CAISGTNSYEQYF.

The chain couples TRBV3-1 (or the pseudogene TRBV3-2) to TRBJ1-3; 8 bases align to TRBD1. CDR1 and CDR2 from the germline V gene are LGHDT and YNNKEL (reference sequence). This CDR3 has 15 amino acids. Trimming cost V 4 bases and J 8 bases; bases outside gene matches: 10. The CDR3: CASSLGQGGGHTIYF. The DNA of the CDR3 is TGTGCCAGCAGCCTAGGACAGGGCGGAGGGCACACCATATATTTT.

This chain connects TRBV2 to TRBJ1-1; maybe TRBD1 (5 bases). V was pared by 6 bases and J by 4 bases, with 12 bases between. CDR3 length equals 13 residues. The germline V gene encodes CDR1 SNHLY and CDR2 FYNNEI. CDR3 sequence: CASRGGDSTEAFF. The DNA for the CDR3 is TGTGCCAGCAGGGGGGGGGATAGCACTGAAGCTTTCTTT.

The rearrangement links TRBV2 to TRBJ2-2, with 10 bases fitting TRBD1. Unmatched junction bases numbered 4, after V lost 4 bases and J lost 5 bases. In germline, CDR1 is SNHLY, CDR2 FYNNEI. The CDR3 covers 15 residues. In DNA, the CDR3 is TGTGCCAGCAGTGCGGACAGGGGGTATACCGGGGAGCTGTTTTTT. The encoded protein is CASSADRGYTGELFF.

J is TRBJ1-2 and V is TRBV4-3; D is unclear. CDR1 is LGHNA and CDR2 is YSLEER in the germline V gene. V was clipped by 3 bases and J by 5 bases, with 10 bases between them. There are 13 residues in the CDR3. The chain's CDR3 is CASSQDGEYGYTF. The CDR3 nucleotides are TGCGCCAGCAGCCAGGATGGGGAATATGGCTACACCTTC.

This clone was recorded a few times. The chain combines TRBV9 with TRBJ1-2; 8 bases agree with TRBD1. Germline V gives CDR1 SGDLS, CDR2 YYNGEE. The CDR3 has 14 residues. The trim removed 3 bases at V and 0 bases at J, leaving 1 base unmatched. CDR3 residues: CASSGRGPNYGYTF. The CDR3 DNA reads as TGTGCCAGCAGCGGCAGGGGGCCTAACTATGGCTACACCTTC.

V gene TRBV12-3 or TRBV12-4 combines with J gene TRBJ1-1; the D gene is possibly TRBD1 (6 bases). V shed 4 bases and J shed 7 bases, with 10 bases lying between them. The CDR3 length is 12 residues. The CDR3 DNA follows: TGTGCCAGCAGTTGGGAACAGGGTGAAGCTTTCTTT. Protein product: CASSWEQGEAFF.

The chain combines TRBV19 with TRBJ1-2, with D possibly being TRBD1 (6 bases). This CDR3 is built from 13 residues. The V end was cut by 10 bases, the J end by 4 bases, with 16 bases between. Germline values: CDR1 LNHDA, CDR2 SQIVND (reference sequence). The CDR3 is CATDPGTPYGYTF. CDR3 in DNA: TGTGCCACTGATCCCGGGACACCCTATGGCTACACCTTC.

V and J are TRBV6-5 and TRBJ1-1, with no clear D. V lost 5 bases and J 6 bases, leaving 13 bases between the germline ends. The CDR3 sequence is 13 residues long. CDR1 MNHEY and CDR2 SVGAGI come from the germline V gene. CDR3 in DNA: TGTGCCAGCAGTCGCCTCCAGGAGGCTGAAGCTTTCTTT. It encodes CASSRLQEAEAFF.

In DNA, the CDR3 is TGTGCCAGCAGTGAAGACGGACGTAGCTCCTACGAGCAGTACTTC. The encoded protein is CASSEDGRSSYEQYF. The genes are TRBV6-1 and TRBJ2-7, with D unclear. The CDR3 runs to 15 residues. Per the germline V gene, CDR1 is MNHNS and CDR2 is SASEGT. Trimming took off 1 base at V and 0 bases at J, with 10 bases between the two ends.

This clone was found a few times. This CDR3 is CASSPLGGENSPLHF. In DNA form, the CDR3 reads TGTGCCAGCTCACCATTAGGAGGGGAGAATTCACCCCTCCACTTT. J is TRBJ1-6 and V is TRBV18; perhaps TRBD1 as D (5 bases). The CDR3 covers 15 residues. The V end was cut by 2 bases, the J end by 7 bases, with 12 bases between. CDR1 KGHSH and CDR2 LQKENI come from the germline V gene.

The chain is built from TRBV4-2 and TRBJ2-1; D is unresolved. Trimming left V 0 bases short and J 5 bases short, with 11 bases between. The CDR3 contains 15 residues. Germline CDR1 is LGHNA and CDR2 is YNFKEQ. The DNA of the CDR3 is TGTGCCAGCAGCCAAGATTTACACCCCAACAATGAGCAGTTCTTC. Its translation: CASSQDLHPNNEQFF.

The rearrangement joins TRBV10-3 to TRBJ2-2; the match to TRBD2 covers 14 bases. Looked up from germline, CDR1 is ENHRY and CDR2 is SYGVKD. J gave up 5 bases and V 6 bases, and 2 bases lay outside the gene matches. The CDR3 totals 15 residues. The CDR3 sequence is CAIRGLAGVTGELFF. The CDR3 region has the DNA TGTGCCATCAGGGGACTAGCGGGAGTAACCGGGGAGCTGTTTTTT.

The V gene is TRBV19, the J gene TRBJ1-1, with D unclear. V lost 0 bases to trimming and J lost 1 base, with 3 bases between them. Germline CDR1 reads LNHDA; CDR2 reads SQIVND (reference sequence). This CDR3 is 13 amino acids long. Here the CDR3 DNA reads TGTGCCAGTAGTATAGATTGGAACACTGAAGCTTTCTTT. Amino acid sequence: CASSIDWNTEAFF.

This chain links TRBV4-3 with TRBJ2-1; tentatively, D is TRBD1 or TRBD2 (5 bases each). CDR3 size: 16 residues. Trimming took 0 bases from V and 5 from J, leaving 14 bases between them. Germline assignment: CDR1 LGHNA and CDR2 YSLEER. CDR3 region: CASSQDWSRGHNEQFF. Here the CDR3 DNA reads TGCGCCAGCAGCCAAGATTGGAGTCGGGGCCACAATGAGCAGTTCTTC.

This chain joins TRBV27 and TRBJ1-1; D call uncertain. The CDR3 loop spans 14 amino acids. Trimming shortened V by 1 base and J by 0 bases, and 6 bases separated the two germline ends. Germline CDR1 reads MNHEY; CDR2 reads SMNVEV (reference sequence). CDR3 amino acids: CASSLFPLNTEAFF. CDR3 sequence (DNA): TGTGCCAGCAGTTTATTCCCCTTGAACACTGAAGCTTTCTTT.

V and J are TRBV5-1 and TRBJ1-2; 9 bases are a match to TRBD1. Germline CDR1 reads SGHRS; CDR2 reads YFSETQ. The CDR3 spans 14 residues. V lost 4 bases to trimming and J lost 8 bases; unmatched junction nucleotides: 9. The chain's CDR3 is CASSTQPGQGGYTF. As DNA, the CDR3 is TGCGCCAGCAGCACCCAACCGGGACAGGGAGGCTACACCTTC.

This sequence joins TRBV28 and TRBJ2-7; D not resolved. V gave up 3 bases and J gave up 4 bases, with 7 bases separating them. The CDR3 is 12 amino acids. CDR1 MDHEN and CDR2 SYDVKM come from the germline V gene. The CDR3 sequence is CASSLGGYEQYF. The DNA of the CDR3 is TGTGCCAGCAGTTTGGGCGGTTACGAGCAGTACTTC.